The 8 T cell receptor beta chains reported below all come from one sample, sequenced in a study of T-cell reconstitution after alpha-beta-depleted transplantation in children (dated by TCRdb to 2015 to 2016). Libraries were prepared through PCR. For sequencing, an Illumina HiSeq 2500 was employed. TCR libraries were prepared with molecular barcoding, using unique molecular identifiers to normalize TCRbeta repertoire quantification. TCRdb reanalyzed the raw reads on its own, using fastp at Q25 for trimming and MiXCR for clone calling, and kept in-frame beta chains. Identical CDR3 proteins give one entry, which carries the most common genes and DNA. The sample table holds around 200,000 distinct CDR3 sequences, of which approximately 6.8% were seen once. The leading ten clones occupy around 3.1% of the sample. Specimen: PBMCs from the stem cell graft donor, collected from the stem cell graft. These receptors all come from a human donor who donated a stem cell graft to a child with Wiskott-Aldrich syndrome.

The rearrangement joins TRBV20-1 to TRBJ2-3, with 10 bases matching TRBD2. Trimming took 1 base from V and 2 from J; bases not matched to a gene: 9. Germline V gives CDR1 DFQATT, CDR2 SNEGSKA (reference sequence). This CDR3 has 17 residues. The CDR3 DNA reads as TGCAGTGCTAGAGCCCCCGGGCTAGCGGGAGCCACAGATACGCAGTATTTT. This translates into CSARAPGLAGATDTQYF.

The chain employs TRBV20-1 and TRBJ2-7; 7 bases match TRBD2. CDR3 length equals 15 residues. In germline, CDR1 is DFQATT, CDR2 SNEGSKA (reference sequence). The V segment lost 3 bases and the J segment 4 bases; nucleotides outside the gene matches: 12. This chain's CDR3 is CSARGGIFQDYEQYF. The CDR3 nucleotides are TGCAGTGCTAGGGGAGGGATTTTCCAGGATTACGAGCAGTACTTC.

This chain connects TRBV5-1 to TRBJ1-2, with D unresolved. Trimming cost V 0 bases and J 3 bases, with 15 bases left between them. The CDR3 spans 16 residues. Germline values: CDR1 SGHRS, CDR2 YFSETQ. Here the CDR3 reads CASSLGRGSTHYGYTF. The CDR3 region has the DNA TGCGCCAGCAGCTTGGGACGCGGCAGCACTCACTATGGCTACACCTTC.

The chain recombines TRBV5-5 with TRBJ2-2; D is possibly TRBD1 or TRBD2 (6 bases each). The CDR3 extends over 16 amino acids. V shed 3 bases and J shed 1 base, with 13 bases lying between them. Germline V gene lookup returns CDR1 SGHKS and CDR2 YYEKEE (reference sequence). The CDR3 loop is CASSWGASLNTGELFF. CDR3 nucleotides: TGTGCCAGCAGCTGGGGGGCTAGCCTGAACACCGGGGAGCTGTTTTTT.

This clonotype was observed a handful of times. This chain joins TRBV5-1 and TRBJ1-1; D is unclear. Germline loops: CDR1 SGHRS, CDR2 YFSETQ. This CDR3 spans 16 amino acids. V was shortened by 4 bases and J by 0 bases, with 16 bases between the two germline ends. DNA for the CDR3: TGCGCCAGCAGCCTTTACACAGAAACTATGAACACTGAAGCTTTCTTT. Its translation: CASSLYTETMNTEAFF.

This clonotype occurred many times. The chain couples TRBV7-2 to TRBJ1-5; D gene uncertain. The CDR3 is made up of 15 amino acids. Germline V gene lookup returns CDR1 SGHTA and CDR2 FQGNSA. Trimming took 1 base from V and 1 from J, leaving 8 bases between them. This CDR3 reads CASSLGPLSNQPQHF. Written as DNA, the CDR3 is TGTGCCAGCAGCTTAGGGCCTTTGAGCAATCAGCCCCAGCATTTT.

This clonotype turned up a few times. The chain joins TRBV7-2 to TRBJ1-2, with D unclear. The germline CDR1 and CDR2 sequences are SGHTA and FQGNSA. The CDR3 length is 14 residues. Deletions cut 10 bases from V and 0 bases from J, with 15 bases between. The DNA of the CDR3 is TGTGCCATCGTGAGTCAAAGAGCTAACTATGGCTACACCTTC. Translating gives CAIVSQRANYGYTF.

This clonotype came up many times. J is TRBJ2-1 and V is TRBV5-6, with 9 bases fitting TRBD1. V dropped 3 bases and J dropped 8; count of bases not matched to a gene: 9. This CDR3 comprises 15 residues. Germline loops: CDR1 SGHDT, CDR2 YYEEEE. In DNA form, the CDR3 reads TGTGCCAGCAGCTACGACAGGGGGATGGATCATGAGCAGTTCTTC. This sequence encodes CASSYDRGMDHEQFF.